Described below is a single T cell receptor (beta chain) sequence and its context. The table lists this clonotype with many counts. Its cognate antigen has yet to be identified. No base-level quality is on record; no much larger clone is a single base apart. cDNA was synthesized by template-switch 5'RACE using a primer carrying a 10-nucleotide random unique molecular identifier by which each TCR transcript was tagged. Every sequencing run covered 15-18 subjects and yielded more than 170 million TCR-beta sequences. The RNeasy kit was used for extraction of total RNA. TCR-beta VDJ regions were amplified with primers for the TCR constant region and the 5'RACE anchor, using the KAPA Real-time Library Amplification kit. A first PCR added sample indexes and Illumina adaptors, after which a second PCR increased the library yield. After Ampure bead purification, the TCR product of roughly 650 bp was size-selected on a 2% E-gel SizeSelection system. Before pooling, libraries had their quality checked on a Bioanalyzer, their concentration measured with Qubit, and their quantity determined with the Kapa Library Quantification kit. Libraries were sequenced paired-end 2 x 150 bp on an Illumina HiSeq 2500. To increase sequence diversity, about 25-31% phiX was spiked into each library pool. Under the source paper's analysis protocol: The UMI-based MiGEC pipeline processed quality-filtered reads and removed over 80% of raw TCR sequences during error correction. IMGT germline references were used for aligning VDJ genes, and each clonotype was defined as a unique CDR3 amino acid sequence together with its V-J genes. Clonal expansion, Shannon diversity and CDR3 relatedness were evaluated with VDJtools (CalcPairwiseDistances, ClusterSamples), while phylogenetic trees were built in CLCbio workbench. Clones with at least 8 unique UMIs were defined as expanded, with this threshold being based on coefficient-of-variation modelling across technical triplicates. Starting from the raw public reads, TCRdb applied fastp trimming at Q25, assembled clones with MiXCR and retained in-frame beta chains. When rows share a CDR3 protein, they turn into one entry using the most common DNA and genes. The V and J calls and clone size are TCRdb's, not the authors'. The sample contains around 60,000 distinct CDR3 sequences, about 3.4% of them found a single time. About 7% of the sample is in the top ten clones.

The source of the sample is a study of neurological immune-mediated disorders (dated by TCRdb to between 2018 and 2020). With respect to the entire study: Among the 35 or so multiple sclerosis patients, some 31 had relapsing-remitting MS and 3 had secondary progressive MS. Peripheral blood TCR-beta repertoires from patients with HTLV-I-associated myelopathy (HAM/TSP), patients with multiple sclerosis, and healthy controls were compared in the study using UMI-based sequencing. The 95 to 120 TCR-beta libraries covered PBMC samples along with longitudinal samples, technical triplicates, and paired sorted CD4+ and CD8+ T-cell subsets. The cohort comprised 68 subjects: around 15 HAM/TSP patients, 35 or so multiple sclerosis patients and around 20 healthy controls. What the work shows at the level of the full study, not this receptor alone: The MS cluster showed no association with clinical or MRI features, and the authors stated that larger cohorts are needed. In phylogenetic analysis, the repertoires of 18 of 34 MS patients grouped into a cluster of related CDR3 sequences, which suggests a possible signature at the repertoire level. Across subjects, expanded clones never shared an identical CDR3 amino acid sequence, which suggests that the TCR-beta repertoires in every group were private. TCR clonal expansion was highest in HAM/TSP patients and lowest in MS patients, with MS patients falling below even healthy controls.

CDR1 and CDR2 were assigned from the germline V gene as SGHRS and YFSETQ. Cut back by 4 bases and 6 bases, the V and J ends lie 10 bases apart. The CDR3 covers 12 residues, taking in both the cysteine and the phenylalanine. Left in the record is the CDR3 DNA by itself, 36 bases read in frame from the first base. Unsorted PBMC libraries were generated from 2 million PBMCs stored in RNAlater at -80 °C until RNA extraction. The multiple sclerosis patients were enrolled in a US clinical protocol that evaluated disease progression with magnetic resonance imaging. Peripheral blood was subjected to Ficoll-Hypaque density gradient centrifugation to isolate PBMCs, which were then cryopreserved in liquid nitrogen.

Sequencing was carried out using PBMCs. This sequence originates from a woman aged 55-69 years with multiple sclerosis. The sequence is built from TRBV5-1 and TRBJ1-1, with TRBD1 tentatively as D gene (5 bases match). The sequence in DNA is TGCGCCAGCAGCAGGGCAGGGTCTGAAGCTTTCTTT. Protein translation: CASSRAGSEAFF.